The clone carrying this T cell receptor (beta chain) was observed once. How the authors handled the data: From reference gene primer amplification, estimates of nucleated cell counts were derived. The method was immunoSEQ multiplex PCR; TCRdb's version includes in-frame clones alone and lacks a portion of them. V, J and clone size reflect that table, while D and trimming were determined from the DNA. Here the sample spans some 50,000 clones, around 90% being singletons. This sample is part of a study of blood T cell repertoires in COVID-19. Study in general: Whether acute or convalescent, the COVID-19 samples came from the United States, Italy and Spain. In each case, the material was cDNA or gDNA derived from T cells, B-cell-depleted T cells, or PBMCs.

The CDR3 runs to 16 residues. The germline CDR1 and CDR2 sequences are MGHRA and YSYEKL. Trimming left V 0 bases short and J 4 bases short, with 15 bases between. The origin of this receptor is a man aged 65-85 years with active COVID-19. The gene calls are TRBV4-1 and TRBJ1-2; D perhaps matches TRBD1 (6 bases). The sequencing sample was made of peripheral blood. Here the CDR3 reads CASSQDPQGRGYGYTF. The CDR3 DNA sequence: TGCGCCAGCAGCCAAGACCCACAGGGTCGGGGCTATGGCTACACCTTC.